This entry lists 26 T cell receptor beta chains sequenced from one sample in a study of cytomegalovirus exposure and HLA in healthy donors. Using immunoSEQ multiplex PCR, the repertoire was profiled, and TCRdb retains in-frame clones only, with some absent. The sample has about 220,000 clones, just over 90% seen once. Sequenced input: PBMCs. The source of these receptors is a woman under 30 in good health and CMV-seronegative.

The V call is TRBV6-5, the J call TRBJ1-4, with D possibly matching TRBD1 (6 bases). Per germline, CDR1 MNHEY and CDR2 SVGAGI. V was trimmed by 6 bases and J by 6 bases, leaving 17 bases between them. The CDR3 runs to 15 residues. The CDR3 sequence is CASSTSGVIDEKLFF. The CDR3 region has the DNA TGTGCCAGCAGCACCTCAGGGGTGATTGATGAAAAACTGTTTTTT.

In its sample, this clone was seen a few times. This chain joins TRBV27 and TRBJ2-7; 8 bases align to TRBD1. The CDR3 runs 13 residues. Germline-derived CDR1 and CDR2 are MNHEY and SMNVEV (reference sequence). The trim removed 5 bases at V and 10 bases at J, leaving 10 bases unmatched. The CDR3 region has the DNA TGTGCCAGCAGTCCCGGACAGGGAGTAACACAGTACTTC. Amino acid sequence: CASSPGQGVTQYF.

The CDR3 here is CASSMAYGYTF. For the CDR3, the DNA is TGTGCCAGTAGTATGGCATATGGCTACACCTTC. This chain connects TRBV19 to TRBJ1-2, with no clear D. Trimming stripped 3 bases from V and 5 bases from J, with 4 bases between. Germline V CDR1 and CDR2: LNHDA, SQIVND (reference sequence). This CDR3 has 11 amino acids. Full variable domain (rest looked up from reference TRBV19 and TRBJ1-2): DGGITQSPKYLFRKEGQNVTLSCEQNLNHDAMYWYRQDPGQGLRLIYYSQIVNDFQKGDIAEGYSVSREKKESFPLTVTSAQKNPTAFYLCASSMAYGYTFGSGTRLTVV.

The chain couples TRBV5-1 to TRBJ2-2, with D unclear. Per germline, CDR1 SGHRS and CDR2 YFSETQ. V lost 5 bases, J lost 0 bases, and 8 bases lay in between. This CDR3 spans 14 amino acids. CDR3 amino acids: CASRRTPNTGELFF. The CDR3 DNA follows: TGCGCCAGCAGACGAACTCCGAACACCGGGGAGCTGTTTTTT. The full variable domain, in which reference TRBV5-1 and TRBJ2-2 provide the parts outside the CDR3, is KAGVTQTPRYLIKTRGQQVTLSCSPISGHRSVSWYQQTPGQGLQFLFEYFSETQRNKGNFPGRFSGRQFSNSRSEMNVSTLELGDSALYLCASRRTPNTGELFFGEGSRLTVL.

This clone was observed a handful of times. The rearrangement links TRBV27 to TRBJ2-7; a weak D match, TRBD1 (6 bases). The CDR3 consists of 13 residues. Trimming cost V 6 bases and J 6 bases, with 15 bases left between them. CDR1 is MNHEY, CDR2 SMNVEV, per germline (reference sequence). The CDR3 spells CASRGQGSVEQYF. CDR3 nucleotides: TGTGCCAGCAGGGGTCAGGGGAGTGTCGAGCAGTACTTC.

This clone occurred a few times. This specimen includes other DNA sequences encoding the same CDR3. The CDR3 sequence: CASSPGEETQYF. In DNA, the CDR3 is TGTGCCAGCAGCCCCGGAGAGGAGACCCAGTACTTC. V usage is TRBV6-1 and J usage is TRBJ2-5; D remains unclear. CDR1 and CDR2 (germline): MNHNS, SASEGT. The CDR3 covers 12 residues. V was cut by 6 bases and J by 5 bases, with 10 bases left in between.

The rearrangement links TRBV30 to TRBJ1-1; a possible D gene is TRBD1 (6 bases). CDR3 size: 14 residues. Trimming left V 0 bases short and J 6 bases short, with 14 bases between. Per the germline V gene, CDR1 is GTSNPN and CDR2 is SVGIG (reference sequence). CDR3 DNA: TGTGCCTGGAGTGTTCTTCGGGGGGCGGCTGAAGCTTTCTTT. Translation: CAWSVLRGAAEAFF.

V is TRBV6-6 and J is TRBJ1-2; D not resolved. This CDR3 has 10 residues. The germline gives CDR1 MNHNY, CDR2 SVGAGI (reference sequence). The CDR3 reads CACGEDGYTF. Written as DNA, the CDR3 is TGTGCTTGCGGGGAGGATGGCTACACCTTC.

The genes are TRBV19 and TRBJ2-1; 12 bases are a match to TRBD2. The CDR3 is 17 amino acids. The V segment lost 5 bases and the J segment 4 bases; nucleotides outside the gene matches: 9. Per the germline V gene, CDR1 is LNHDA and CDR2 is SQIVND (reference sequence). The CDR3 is CASSLRLAGALYNEQFF. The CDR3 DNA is TGTGCCAGTAGTTTAAGACTAGCGGGAGCCTTGTACAATGAGCAGTTCTTC.

In DNA, the CDR3 is TGTGCCTGGAGAGAACAGGGGGCGCGGCACTATGGCTACACCTTC. This gives the protein CAWREQGARHYGYTF. This chain connects TRBV30 to TRBJ1-2; 9 bases agree with TRBD1. This CDR3 has 15 amino acids. Germline loops: CDR1 GTSNPN, CDR2 SVGIG (reference sequence). After removal of 3 bases from V and 3 bases from J, the junction contained 8 bases not matched to a gene. The full variable domain, in which reference TRBV30 and TRBJ1-2 provide the parts outside the CDR3, is SQTIHQWPATLVQPVGSPLSLECTVEGTSNPNLYWYRQAAGRGLQLLFYSVGIGQISSEVPQNLSASRPQDRQFILSSKKLLLSDSGFYLCAWREQGARHYGYTFGSGTRLTVV.

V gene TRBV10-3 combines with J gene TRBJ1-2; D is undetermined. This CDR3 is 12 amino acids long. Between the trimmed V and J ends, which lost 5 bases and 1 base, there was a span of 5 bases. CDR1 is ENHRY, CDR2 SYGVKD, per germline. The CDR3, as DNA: TGTGCCATCAGTAAGCTTAACTATGGCTACACCTTC. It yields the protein CAISKLNYGYTF.

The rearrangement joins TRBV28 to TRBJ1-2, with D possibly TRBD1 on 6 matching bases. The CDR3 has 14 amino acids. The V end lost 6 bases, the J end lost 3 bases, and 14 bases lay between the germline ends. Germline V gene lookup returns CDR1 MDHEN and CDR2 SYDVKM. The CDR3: CASRVSGGDYGYTF. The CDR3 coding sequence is TGTGCCAGCAGGGTCTCGGGGGGCGACTATGGCTACACCTTC.

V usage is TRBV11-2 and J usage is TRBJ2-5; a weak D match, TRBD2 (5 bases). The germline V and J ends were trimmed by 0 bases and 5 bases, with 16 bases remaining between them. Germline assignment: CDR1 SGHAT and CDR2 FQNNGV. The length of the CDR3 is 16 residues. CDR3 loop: CASSLDRTLGEETQYF. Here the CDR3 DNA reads TGTGCCAGCAGCTTAGATCGTACTTTGGGAGAGGAGACCCAGTACTTC.

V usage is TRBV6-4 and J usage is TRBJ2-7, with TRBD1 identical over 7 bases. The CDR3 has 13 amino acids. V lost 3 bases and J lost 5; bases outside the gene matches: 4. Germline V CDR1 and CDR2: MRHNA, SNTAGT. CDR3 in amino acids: CASSETGSHEQYF. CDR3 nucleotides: TGTGCCAGCAGTGAGACAGGGTCCCACGAGCAGTACTTC.

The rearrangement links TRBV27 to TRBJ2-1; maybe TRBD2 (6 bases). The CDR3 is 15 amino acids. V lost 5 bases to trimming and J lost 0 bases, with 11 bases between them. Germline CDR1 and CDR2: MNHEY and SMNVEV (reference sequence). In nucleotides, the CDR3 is TGTGCCAGCAGTGACGGGGGAAGCTCCTACAATGAGCAGTTCTTC. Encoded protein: CASSDGGSSYNEQFF.

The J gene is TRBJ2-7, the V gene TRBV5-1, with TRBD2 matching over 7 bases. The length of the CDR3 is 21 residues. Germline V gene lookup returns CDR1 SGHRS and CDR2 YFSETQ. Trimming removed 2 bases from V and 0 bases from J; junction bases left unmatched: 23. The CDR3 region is CASSLQPGRAGILGTSYEQYF. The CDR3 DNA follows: TGCGCCAGCAGCTTACAACCTGGTAGAGCGGGGATCCTCGGCACCTCCTACGAGCAGTACTTC.

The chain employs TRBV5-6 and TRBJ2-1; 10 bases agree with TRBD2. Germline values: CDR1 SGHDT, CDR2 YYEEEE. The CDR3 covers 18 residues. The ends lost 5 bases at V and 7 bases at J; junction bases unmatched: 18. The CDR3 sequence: CASSYLAGGLPPENEQFF. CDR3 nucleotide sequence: TGTGCCAGCAGTTACTTAGCGGGAGGCCTCCCTCCTGAGAATGAGCAGTTCTTC.

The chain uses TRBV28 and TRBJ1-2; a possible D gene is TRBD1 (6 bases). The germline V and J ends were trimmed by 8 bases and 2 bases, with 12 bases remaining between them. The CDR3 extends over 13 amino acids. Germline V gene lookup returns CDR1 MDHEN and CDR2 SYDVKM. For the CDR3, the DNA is TGTGCCAGCCGCCGGGGGGGCAACTATGGCTACACCTTC. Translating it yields CASRRGGNYGYTF.

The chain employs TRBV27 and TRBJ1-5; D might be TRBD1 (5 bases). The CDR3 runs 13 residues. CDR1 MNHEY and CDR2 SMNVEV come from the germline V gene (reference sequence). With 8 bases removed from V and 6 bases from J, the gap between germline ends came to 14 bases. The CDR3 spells CASGAGIGQPQHF. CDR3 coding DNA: TGTGCCAGCGGGGCAGGGATAGGTCAGCCCCAGCATTTT.

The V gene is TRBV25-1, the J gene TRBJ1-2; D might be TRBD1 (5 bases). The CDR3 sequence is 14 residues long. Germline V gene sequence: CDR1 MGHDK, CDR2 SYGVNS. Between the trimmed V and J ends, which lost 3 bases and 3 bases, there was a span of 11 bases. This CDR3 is CASSDTGTYYGYTF. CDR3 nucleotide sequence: TGTGCCAGCAGTGACACCGGGACTTACTATGGCTACACCTTC.

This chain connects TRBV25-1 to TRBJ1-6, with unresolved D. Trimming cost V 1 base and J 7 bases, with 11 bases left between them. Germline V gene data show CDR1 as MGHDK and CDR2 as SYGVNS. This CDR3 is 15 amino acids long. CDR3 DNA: TGTGCCAGCAGTGAATCGGGGTTGGCAAATTCACCCCTCCACTTT. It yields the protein CASSESGLANSPLHF. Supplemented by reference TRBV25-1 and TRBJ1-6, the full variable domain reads EADIYQTPRYLVIGTGKKITLECSQTMGHDKMYWYQQDPGMELHLIHYSYGVNSTEKGDLSSESTVSRIRTEHFPLTLESARPSHTSQYLCASSESGLANSPLHFGNGTRLTVT.

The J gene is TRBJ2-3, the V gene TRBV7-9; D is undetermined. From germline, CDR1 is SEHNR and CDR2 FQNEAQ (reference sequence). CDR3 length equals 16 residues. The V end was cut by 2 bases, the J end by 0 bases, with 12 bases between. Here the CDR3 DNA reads TGTGCCAGCAGCTTATTGGAGCAGACTAGCACAGATACGCAGTATTTT. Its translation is CASSLLEQTSTDTQYF.

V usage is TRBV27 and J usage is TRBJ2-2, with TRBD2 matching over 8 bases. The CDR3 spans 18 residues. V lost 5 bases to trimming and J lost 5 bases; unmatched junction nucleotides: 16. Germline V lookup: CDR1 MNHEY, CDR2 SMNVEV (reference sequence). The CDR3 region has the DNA TGTGCCAGCAGTCAATACCCGTTCAGCGGGAGACAAACCGGGGAGCTGTTTTTT. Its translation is CASSQYPFSGRQTGELFF.

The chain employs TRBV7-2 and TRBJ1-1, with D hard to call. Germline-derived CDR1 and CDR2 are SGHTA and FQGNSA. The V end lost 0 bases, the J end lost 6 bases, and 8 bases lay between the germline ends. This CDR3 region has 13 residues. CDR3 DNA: TGTGCCAGCAGCTTAGCGCTTGTAGCTGAAGCTTTCTTT. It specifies CASSLALVAEAFF.

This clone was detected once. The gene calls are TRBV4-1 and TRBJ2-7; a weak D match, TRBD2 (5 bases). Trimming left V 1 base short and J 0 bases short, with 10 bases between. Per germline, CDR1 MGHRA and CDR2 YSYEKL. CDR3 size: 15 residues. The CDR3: CASSQASTSSYEQYF. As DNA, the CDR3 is TGCGCCAGCAGCCAAGCGAGCACTAGCTCCTACGAGCAGTACTTC.

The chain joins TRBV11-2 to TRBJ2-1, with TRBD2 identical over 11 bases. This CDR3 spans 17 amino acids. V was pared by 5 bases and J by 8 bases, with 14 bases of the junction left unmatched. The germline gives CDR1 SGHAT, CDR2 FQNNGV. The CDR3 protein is CASSPTTLAGGADEQFF. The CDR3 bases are TGTGCCAGCAGCCCCACAACCTTAGCGGGAGGGGCGGATGAGCAGTTCTTC. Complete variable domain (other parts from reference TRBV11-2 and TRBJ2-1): EAGVAQSPRYKIIEKRQSVAFWCNPISGHATLYWYQQILGQGPKLLIQFQNNGVVDDSQLPKDRFSAERLKGVDSTLKIQPAKLEDSAVYLCASSPTTLAGGADEQFFGPGTRLTVL.